These 24 T cell receptor beta chains originate from one sample sequenced in a study of cytomegalovirus exposure and HLA in healthy donors. PCR employed 60 Vbeta and 13 Jbeta primers. Method: immunoSEQ multiplex PCR; TCRdb's copy keeps in-frame clones and lacks some. The sample lists 140,000 to 150,000 clones; roughly 9.8% were seen once. The sample consisted of PBMCs. The receptors come from a man aged 50 to 60 in good health and CMV-seronegative.

The genes are TRBV5-4 and TRBJ2-3, with D tentatively TRBD2 (5 bases). The CDR3 length is 17 residues. The V gene lost 5 bases and the J gene lost 0 bases, with 19 bases spanning the gap. Germline-derived CDR1 and CDR2 are SGHNT and YYREEE (reference sequence). The DNA for the CDR3 is TGTGCCAGCAGACTTCGTTTGGACTTTACTAGCACAGATACGCAGTATTTT. Protein product: CASRLRLDFTSTDTQYF. Using reference TRBV5-4 and TRBJ2-3 for the parts outside the CDR3, the full variable domain is ETGVTQSPTHLIKTRGQQVTLRCSSQSGHNTVSWYQQALGQGPQFIFQYYREEENGRGNFPPRFSGLQFPNYSSELNVNALELDDSALYLCASRLRLDFTSTDTQYFGPGTRLTVL.

J is TRBJ2-1 and V is TRBV10-2, with a possible D match to TRBD2 (6 bases). Deletions cut 4 bases from V and 6 bases from J, with 16 bases between. Germline CDR1 is WSHSY and CDR2 is SAAADI. This CDR3 is built from 15 residues. CDR3 sequence reads: CASSADYPPGNEQFF. DNA for the CDR3: TGCGCCAGCAGTGCGGACTACCCTCCCGGCAATGAGCAGTTCTTC.

The chain carries TRBV6-1 and TRBJ2-6; D not resolved. This CDR3 contains 16 residues. Germline CDR1 reads MNHNS; CDR2 reads SASEGT. Trimming took 2 bases from V and 0 from J, leaving 8 bases between them. The DNA of the CDR3 is TGTGCCAGCAGTGAAAAACTGAGCTCTGGGGCCAACGTCCTGACTTTC. Protein: CASSEKLSSGANVLTF.

The chain couples TRBV28 to TRBJ1-2, with no clear D. Trimming removed 5 bases from V and 8 bases from J, with 6 bases in between. The CDR3 spans 10 residues. Germline CDR1 is MDHEN and CDR2 is SYDVKM. The CDR3 reads CASSSGGYTF. The DNA of the CDR3 is TGTGCCAGCAGTAGCGGGGGCTACACCTTC.

J is TRBJ1-1 and V is TRBV11-1; TRBD1 is a possible D gene (5 bases). The CDR3 is 16 amino acids. Trimming left V 4 bases short and J 3 bases short, with 18 bases between. The V gene's germline CDR1 is SGHAT and CDR2 FQDESV (reference sequence). Here the CDR3 reads CASSSNGGGIHTEAFF. The CDR3 DNA follows: TGTGCCAGCAGCTCCAACGGGGGGGGGATCCACACTGAAGCTTTCTTT.

With respect to this clone: The germline gene is not matched at one end of the junction; a read error may be the cause. The rearrangement links TRBV6-1 to TRBJ1-5; D remains unclear. This CDR3 has 13 residues. The V gene's germline CDR1 is MNHNS and CDR2 SASEGT. The CDR3 reads CASREYSNQPQHF. The CDR3 bases are TGTGCCAGCCGTGAATATAGCAATCAGCCCCAGCATTTT.

This clone was recorded a few times. The chain carries TRBV6-1 and TRBJ2-7; D is possibly TRBD2 (5 bases). Germline lookup yields CDR1 MNHNS and CDR2 SASEGT. This CDR3 contains 14 residues. The germline V and J ends were trimmed by 7 bases and 4 bases, with 17 bases remaining between them. The CDR3 region is CASTARGQRYEQYF. The CDR3, as DNA: TGTGCCAGCACCGCAAGAGGGCAGAGGTACGAGCAGTACTTC.

This chain joins TRBV5-4 and TRBJ2-1; 12 nucleotides match TRBD2. The J segment lost 7 bases and the V segment lost 3 bases, leaving 8 bases of the junction unmatched. The CDR3 is 16 amino acids. Germline loops: CDR1 SGHNT, CDR2 YYREEE (reference sequence). CDR3 sequence: CASSSRLAGAGNEQFF. The CDR3 bases are TGTGCCAGCAGCTCCCGACTAGCGGGAGCGGGGAATGAGCAGTTCTTC.

This clone was recorded a few times. This chain uses TRBV5-4 with TRBJ1-1; D is unresolved. The V end was cut by 8 bases, the J end by 6 bases, with 17 bases between. The CDR3 contains 13 residues. CDR1 is SGHNT, CDR2 YYREEE, per germline (reference sequence). In DNA, the CDR3 is TGTGCCAGAAGCCTTGATTACCGGTCTGAAGCTTTCTTT. This translates into CARSLDYRSEAFF.

This clone turned up a few times. The rearrangement uses TRBV15 and TRBJ2-2, with 8 bases aligning to TRBD1. Germline values: CDR1 LNHNV, CDR2 YYDKDF (reference sequence). With V trimmed by 6 bases and J by 0 bases, 3 bases remained unmatched. This CDR3 comprises 15 residues. The CDR3 here is CATSGDRTNTGELFF. For the CDR3, the DNA is TGTGCCACCAGTGGGGACAGGACGAACACCGGGGAGCTGTTTTTT.

J is TRBJ2-7 and V is TRBV7-6; 7 nucleotides align to TRBD1. The ends lost 5 bases at V and 2 bases at J; junction bases unmatched: 12. The CDR3 totals 16 residues. Germline V gene lookup returns CDR1 SGHVS and CDR2 FNYEAQ. Here the CDR3 reads CASSPHPTGKTYEQYF. The CDR3 nucleotides are TGTGCCAGCAGCCCCCATCCGACAGGGAAAACCTACGAGCAGTACTTC.

In its sample, this clone was seen a few times. The V gene is TRBV7-7, the J gene TRBJ2-7, with a possible D match to TRBD2 (6 bases). The CDR3 is 13 residues long. V lost 4 bases and J lost 4, with 11 bases in between. Germline V gene lookup returns CDR1 SSHAT and CDR2 FNYEAQ (reference sequence). The CDR3 is CASSSGTLYEQYF. In nucleotides, the CDR3 is TGTGCCAGCAGCTCGGGGACTCTATACGAGCAGTACTTC.

The chain is built from TRBV5-8 and TRBJ1-6; D perhaps matches TRBD1 (5 bases). The CDR3 contains 19 residues. V lost 0 bases and J 0 bases, leaving 16 bases between the germline ends. Germline V gives CDR1 SGHTS, CDR2 YDEGEE. CDR3 region: CASSLVQGGTSSYNSPLHF. CDR3 DNA sequence: TGTGCCAGCAGCTTGGTTCAGGGCGGAACGAGCTCCTATAATTCACCCCTCCACTTT.

V and J are TRBV5-4 and TRBJ2-7, with 9 bases fitting TRBD1. Germline V CDR1 and CDR2: SGHNT, YYREEE (reference sequence). The CDR3 has 14 residues. V dropped 6 bases and J dropped 1; count of bases not matched to a gene: 5. The CDR3 coding sequence is TGTGCCAGCAAGTGGGGGACAGGGTCCTACGAGCAGTACTTC. Protein product: CASKWGTGSYEQYF. Combining the CDR3 with reference TRBV5-4 and TRBJ2-7 gives the whole variable domain ETGVTQSPTHLIKTRGQQVTLRCSSQSGHNTVSWYQQALGQGPQFIFQYYREEENGRGNFPPRFSGLQFPNYSSELNVNALELDDSALYLCASKWGTGSYEQYFGPGTRLTVT.

This clone was counted a few times. The rearrangement joins TRBV4-1 to TRBJ2-1; D unresolved. Trimming stripped 1 base from V and 9 bases from J, with 7 bases between. The CDR3 runs to 12 residues. The germline CDR1 and CDR2 sequences are MGHRA and YSYEKL. The CDR3 region has the DNA TGCGCCAGCAGCCAAGTCAACAGTGAGCAGTTCTTC. Translation: CASSQVNSEQFF.

The chain joins TRBV2 to TRBJ2-7, with 8 bases identical to TRBD2. The CDR3 length is 15 residues. With 6 bases clipped from V and 0 bases from J, the junction kept 7 bases outside the gene matches. Germline CDR1 is SNHLY and CDR2 is FYNNEI. DNA of the CDR3: TGTGCCAGCAGCCGCCGGGGGGGGAGCTCCTACGAGCAGTACTTC. Translated: CASSRRGGSSYEQYF.

This clone was seen only a few times. The chain employs TRBV6-5 and TRBJ1-2; 7 nucleotides line up with TRBD1. The germline V gene encodes CDR1 MNHEY and CDR2 SVGAGI. CDR3 length: 14 residues. V gave up 6 bases and J gave up 3 bases; unmatched junction bases: 7. This chain's CDR3 is CASSVDREDYGYTF. The CDR3, as DNA: TGTGCCAGCAGCGTAGACAGGGAAGACTATGGCTACACCTTC.

This clone came up a few times. J is TRBJ2-1 and V is TRBV14; no clear D gene. From germline, CDR1 is SGHDN and CDR2 FVKESK. CDR3 length: 15 residues. With 1 base removed from V and 0 bases from J, the gap between germline ends came to 7 bases. The CDR3 region is CASSQVQSSYNEQFF. DNA of the CDR3: TGTGCCAGCAGCCAAGTACAGAGCTCCTACAATGAGCAGTTCTTC.

This sequence joins TRBV28 and TRBJ1-2, with 9 positions matching TRBD1. The CDR3 extends over 13 amino acids. V shed 6 bases, J shed 5 bases, and the junction held 4 bases outside the gene matches. Germline CDR1 and CDR2: MDHEN and SYDVKM. This CDR3 is CASRTGGEYGYTF. Here the CDR3 DNA reads TGTGCCAGCAGGACAGGGGGGGAGTATGGCTACACCTTC.

J is TRBJ2-5 and V is TRBV25-1; 9 bases map to TRBD2. J was trimmed by 1 base and V by 0 bases; bases with no gene match: 3. Germline V gene sequence: CDR1 MGHDK, CDR2 SYGVNS. This CDR3 has 16 residues. CDR3 DNA: TGTGCCAGCAGTGAATATTCAGCGGGGGGCCAAGAGACCCAGTACTTC. It encodes CASSEYSAGGQETQYF.

The table lists this clone with a few counts. This chain connects TRBV9 to TRBJ1-2, with TRBD1 identical over 11 bases. The CDR3 covers 16 residues. Trimming cost V 3 bases and J 5 bases; bases outside gene matches: 9. Germline V gene sequence: CDR1 SGDLS, CDR2 YYNGEE. As DNA, the CDR3 is TGTGCCAGCAGCGAAACTGGGGACAGGGGGATTTATGGCTACACCTTC. Its translation: CASSETGDRGIYGYTF.

The J gene is TRBJ1-2, the V gene TRBV11-2, with TRBD1 as a possible D gene (5 bases). Germline-derived CDR1 and CDR2 are SGHAT and FQNNGV. V lost 0 bases and J 1 base, leaving 15 bases between the germline ends. The CDR3 consists of 17 residues. The CDR3 here is CASSLEVQGGDNYGYTF. DNA of the CDR3: TGTGCCAGCAGCTTAGAGGTTCAGGGAGGGGATAACTATGGCTACACCTTC.

The chain links TRBV7-2 to TRBJ2-1, with 11 bases matching TRBD2. The V gene end was trimmed by 1 base and the J gene end by 6 bases; junction bases not matched to a gene: 5. The CDR3 has 16 amino acids. In germline, CDR1 is SGHTA, CDR2 FQGNSA. In nucleotides, the CDR3 is TGTGCCAGCAGCTTAGTGGGAACTAGCGGGAGCAATGAGCAGTTCTTC. Its translation is CASSLVGTSGSNEQFF.

The chain combines TRBV27 with TRBJ1-5; the D gene is possibly TRBD1 (6 bases). Germline assignment: CDR1 MNHEY and CDR2 SMNVEV (reference sequence). Trimming took 3 bases from V and 6 from J, leaving 12 bases between them. CDR3 size: 14 residues. The DNA of the CDR3 is TGTGCCAGCAGTTTTGGACAGAAAACTCAGCCCCAGCATTTT. Translated, it gives CASSFGQKTQPQHF.